The clone carrying this TCR beta chain was counted between two and nine times. These data originate in a study of early T cells in non-severe SARS-CoV-2 infection. Per germline, CDR1 MNHEY and CDR2 SVGAGI. This CDR3 spans 15 amino acids. The V end was cut by 0 bases, the J end by 3 bases, with 10 bases between. A single record per CDR3 protein comes from TCRdb applying MiXCR to the 5' RACE reads. Of approximately 60,000 distinct CDR3 sequences listed, 7% to 9.5% are singletons. The sequence was obtained from an adult who was a healthcare worker with PCR-confirmed SARS-CoV-2 infection or an uninfected control (not recorded which). The rearrangement links TRBV6-5 to TRBJ2-3, with unresolved D. Sample: whole blood, taken at baseline. CDR3 DNA: TGTGCCAGCAGTTACTCACCGGCGTCGACAGATACGCAGTATTTT. This sequence encodes CASSYSPASTDTQYF.